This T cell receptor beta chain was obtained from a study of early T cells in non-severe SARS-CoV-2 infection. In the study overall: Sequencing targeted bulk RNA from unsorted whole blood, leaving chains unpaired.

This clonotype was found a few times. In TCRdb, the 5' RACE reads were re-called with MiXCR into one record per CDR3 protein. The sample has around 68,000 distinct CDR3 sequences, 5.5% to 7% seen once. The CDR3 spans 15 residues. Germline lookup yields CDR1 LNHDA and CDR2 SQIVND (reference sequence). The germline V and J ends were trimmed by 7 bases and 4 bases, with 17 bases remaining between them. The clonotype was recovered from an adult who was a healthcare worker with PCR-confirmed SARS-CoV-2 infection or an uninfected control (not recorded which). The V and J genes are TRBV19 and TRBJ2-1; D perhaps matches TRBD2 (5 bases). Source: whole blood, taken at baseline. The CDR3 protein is CASTLVMGGYNEQFF. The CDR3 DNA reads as TGTGCCAGTACCCTCGTGATGGGCGGGTACAATGAGCAGTTCTTC.